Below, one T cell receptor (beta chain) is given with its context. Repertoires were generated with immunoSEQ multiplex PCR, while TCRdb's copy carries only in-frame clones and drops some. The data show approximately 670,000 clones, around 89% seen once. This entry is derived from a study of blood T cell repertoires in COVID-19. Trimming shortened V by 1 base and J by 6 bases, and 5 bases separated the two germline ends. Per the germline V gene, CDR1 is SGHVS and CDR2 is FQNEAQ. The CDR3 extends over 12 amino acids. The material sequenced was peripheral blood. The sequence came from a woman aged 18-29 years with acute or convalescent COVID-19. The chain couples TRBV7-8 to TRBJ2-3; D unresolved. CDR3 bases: TGTGCCAGCAGCTTAGTGCGGGATACGCAGTATTTT. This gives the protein CASSLVRDTQYF.